The clone carrying this T cell receptor beta chain has more than one count but fewer than ten. The sample comes from a study of patients and donors after allogeneic stem cell transplantation. The CDR3 extends over 13 amino acids. CDR1 and CDR2 from the germline V gene are SGHAT and FQDESV (reference sequence). Trimming left V 5 bases short and J 3 bases short, with 10 bases between. From the RT-PCR reads, TCRdb called clonotypes with MiXCR, one entry per CDR3 protein. Counted here are about 210,000 distinct CDR3 sequences, roughly 38% occurring once; the ten biggest clones make up around 10%. The chain recombines TRBV11-1 with TRBJ1-1; no definite D call. The specimen was blood, either unsorted or a sorted T cell fraction (not recorded which). The source is a human donor who was either an allogeneic HSCT recipient or a stem cell or donor lymphocyte infusion donor (not recorded which). It is not recorded whose cells these are; they may come from a transplant donor. CDR3 in amino acids: CASSRTWDTEAFF. The CDR3 DNA sequence: TGTGCCAGCAGCCGAACTTGGGACACTGAAGCTTTCTTT.